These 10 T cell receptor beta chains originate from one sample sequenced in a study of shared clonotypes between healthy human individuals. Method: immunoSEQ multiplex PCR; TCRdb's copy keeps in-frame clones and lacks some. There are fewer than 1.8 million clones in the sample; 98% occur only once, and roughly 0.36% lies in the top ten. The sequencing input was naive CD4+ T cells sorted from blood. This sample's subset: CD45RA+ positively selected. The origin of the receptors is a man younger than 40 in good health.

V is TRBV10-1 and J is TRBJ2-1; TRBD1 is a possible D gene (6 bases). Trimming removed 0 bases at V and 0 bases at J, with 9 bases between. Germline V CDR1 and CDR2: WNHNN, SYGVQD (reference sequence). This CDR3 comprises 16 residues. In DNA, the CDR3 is TGCGCCAGCAGTGAGTCGACAGGCGCCTCCTACAATGAGCAGTTCTTC. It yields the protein CASSESTGASYNEQFF.

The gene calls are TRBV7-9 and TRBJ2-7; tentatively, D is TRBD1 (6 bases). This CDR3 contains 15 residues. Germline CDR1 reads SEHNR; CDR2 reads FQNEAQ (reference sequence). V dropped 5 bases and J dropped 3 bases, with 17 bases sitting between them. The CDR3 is CASSPQQGIGYEQYF. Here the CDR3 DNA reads TGTGCCAGCAGCCCCCAACAGGGAATCGGCTACGAGCAGTACTTC.

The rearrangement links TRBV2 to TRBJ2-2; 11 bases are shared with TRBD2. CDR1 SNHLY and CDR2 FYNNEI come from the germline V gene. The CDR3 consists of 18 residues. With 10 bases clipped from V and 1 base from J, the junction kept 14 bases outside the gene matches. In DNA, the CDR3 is TGTGCCACACGGGGTCTAGCGGGAGGACTAGGGAACACCGGGGAGCTGTTTTTT. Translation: CATRGLAGGLGNTGELFF. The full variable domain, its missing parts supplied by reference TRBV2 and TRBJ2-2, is EPEVTQTPSHQVTQMGQEVILRCVPISNHLYFYWYRQILGQKVEFLVSFYNNEISEKSEIFDDQFSVERPDGSNFTLKIRSTKLEDSAMYFCATRGLAGGLGNTGELFFGEGSRLTVL.

This CDR3 reads CASSPEIIGTGELFF. In DNA form, the CDR3 reads TGTGCCAGCTCACCAGAGATTATAGGCACCGGGGAGCTGTTTTTT. This chain joins TRBV18 and TRBJ2-2; D gene unclear. Germline CDR1 reads KGHSH; CDR2 reads LQKENI. The germline V and J ends were trimmed by 2 bases and 4 bases, with 11 bases remaining between them. This CDR3 contains 15 residues.

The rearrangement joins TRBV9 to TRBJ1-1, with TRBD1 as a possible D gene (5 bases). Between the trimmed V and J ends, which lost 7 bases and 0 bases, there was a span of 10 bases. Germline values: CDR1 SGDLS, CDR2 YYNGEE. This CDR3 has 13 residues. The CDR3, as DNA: TGTGCCAGCGCCCAGGGAATGAACACTGAAGCTTTCTTT. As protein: CASAQGMNTEAFF.

The CDR3 DNA is TGTGCCAGCAGCCCCGCGGTTGGGGGGATCGAGGAGACGGGCAATCAGCCCCAGCATTTT. Translated: CASSPAVGGIEETGNQPQHF. The chain couples TRBV7-8 to TRBJ1-5, with D perhaps matching TRBD1 (5 bases). The CDR3 runs 20 residues. The germline CDR1 and CDR2 sequences are SGHVS and FQNEAQ. V lost 5 bases and J lost 2, with 28 bases in between.

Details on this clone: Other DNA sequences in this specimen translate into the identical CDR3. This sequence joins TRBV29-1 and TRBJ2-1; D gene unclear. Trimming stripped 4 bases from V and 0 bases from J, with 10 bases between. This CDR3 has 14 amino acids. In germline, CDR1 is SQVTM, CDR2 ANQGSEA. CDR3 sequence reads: CSVASGSSYNEQFF. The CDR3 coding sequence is TGCAGCGTTGCCTCGGGTAGCTCCTACAATGAGCAGTTCTTC.

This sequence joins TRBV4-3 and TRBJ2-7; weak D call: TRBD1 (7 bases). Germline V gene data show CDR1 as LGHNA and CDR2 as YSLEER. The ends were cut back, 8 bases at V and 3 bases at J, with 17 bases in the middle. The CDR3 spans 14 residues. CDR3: CASPGGGPNYEQYF. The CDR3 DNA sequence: TGCGCCAGCCCCGGAGGGGGCCCTAACTACGAGCAGTACTTC.

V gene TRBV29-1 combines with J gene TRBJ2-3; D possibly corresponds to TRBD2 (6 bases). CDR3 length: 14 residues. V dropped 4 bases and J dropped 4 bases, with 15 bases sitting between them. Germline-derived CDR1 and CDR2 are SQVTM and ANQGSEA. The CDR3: CSVAGLLMSDTQYF. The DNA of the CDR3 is TGCAGCGTTGCGGGACTCTTGATGTCAGATACGCAGTATTTT.

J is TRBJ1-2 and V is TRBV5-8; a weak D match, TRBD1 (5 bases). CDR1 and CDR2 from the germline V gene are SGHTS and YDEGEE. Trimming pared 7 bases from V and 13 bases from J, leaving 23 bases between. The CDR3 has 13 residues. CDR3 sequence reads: CASGRGWAEFFTF. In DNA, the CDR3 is TGTGCCAGCGGGCGGGGCTGGGCTGAGTTTTTCACCTTC.